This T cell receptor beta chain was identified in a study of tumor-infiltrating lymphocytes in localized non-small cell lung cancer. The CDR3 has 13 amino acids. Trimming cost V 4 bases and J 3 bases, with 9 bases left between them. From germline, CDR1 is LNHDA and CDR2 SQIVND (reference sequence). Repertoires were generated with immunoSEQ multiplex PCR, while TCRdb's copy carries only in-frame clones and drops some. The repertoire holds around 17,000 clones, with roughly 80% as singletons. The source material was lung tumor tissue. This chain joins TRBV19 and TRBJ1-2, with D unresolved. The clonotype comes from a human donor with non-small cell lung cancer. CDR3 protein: CASSKARDYGYTF. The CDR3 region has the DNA TGTGCCAGTAGTAAGGCCAGAGACTATGGCTACACCTTC. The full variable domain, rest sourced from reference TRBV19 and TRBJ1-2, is DGGITQSPKYLFRKEGQNVTLSCEQNLNHDAMYWYRQDPGQGLRLIYYSQIVNDFQKGDIAEGYSVSREKKESFPLTVTSAQKNPTAFYLCASSKARDYGYTFGSGTRLTVV.